This T cell receptor beta chain was recovered during a study of blood T cell repertoires in COVID-19. Overall study context: In each case, the material was cDNA or gDNA derived from T cells, B-cell-depleted T cells, or PBMCs.

V lost 4 bases, J lost 3 bases, and 7 bases lay in between. Looked up from germline, CDR1 is SGDLS and CDR2 is YYNGEE. This CDR3 region has 12 residues. Authors' data handling: Amplifying reference gene primers gave estimates of nucleated cell counts. Here immunoSEQ multiplex PCR was the method, and the copy in TCRdb shows in-frame clones only, minus some. That table gives V, J and clone size, and the DNA gave D and trimming. The sample has some 65,000 clones, 65% to 90% seen once. This clone came up a few times. Sequences were obtained from peripheral blood. The sequence was obtained from an older man with acute or convalescent COVID-19. This chain connects TRBV9 to TRBJ1-2; TRBD1 might be the D (6 bases). Here the CDR3 reads CASSPGDYGYTF. The CDR3 coding sequence is TGTGCCAGCAGCCCAGGGGACTATGGCTACACCTTC.